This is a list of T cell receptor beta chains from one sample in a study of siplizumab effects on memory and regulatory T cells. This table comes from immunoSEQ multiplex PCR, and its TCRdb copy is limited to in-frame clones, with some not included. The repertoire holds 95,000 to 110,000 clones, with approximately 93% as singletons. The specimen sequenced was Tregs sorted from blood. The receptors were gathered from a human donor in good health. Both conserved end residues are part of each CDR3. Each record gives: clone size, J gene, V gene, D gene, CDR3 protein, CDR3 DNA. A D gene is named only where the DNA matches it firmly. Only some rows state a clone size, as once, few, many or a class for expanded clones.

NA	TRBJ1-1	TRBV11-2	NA	CASRPGSFMNTEAFF	TGTGCCAGCAGACCAGGGTCCTTTATGAACACTGAAGCTTTCTTT
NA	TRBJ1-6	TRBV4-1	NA	CASSQGQFYNSPLHF	TGCGCCAGCAGCCAAGGACAGTTCTATAATTCACCCCTCCACTTT
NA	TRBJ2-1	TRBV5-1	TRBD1	CASSLDPGQSSYNEQFF	TGCGCCAGCAGCTTGGATCCGGGACAGAGCTCCTACAATGAGCAGTTCTTC
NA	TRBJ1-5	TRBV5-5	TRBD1	CASSPWDRAQPQHF	TGTGCCAGCAGCCCCTGGGACAGGGCCCAGCCCCAGCATTTT
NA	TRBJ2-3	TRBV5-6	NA	CASSLTEDTQYF	TGTGCCAGCAGCTTAACGGAAGATACGCAGTATTTT
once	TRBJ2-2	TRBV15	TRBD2	CATSAPGLGTGELFF	TGTGCCACCAGCGCCCCGGGACTAGGGACCGGGGAGCTGTTTTTT
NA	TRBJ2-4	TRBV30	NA	CAWSVWGSLAKNIQYF	TGTGCCTGGAGTGTCTGGGGCAGTCTAGCCAAAAACATTCAGTACTTC
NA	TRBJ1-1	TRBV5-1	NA	CASSLGLLPVNTEAFF	TGCGCCAGCAGCTTGGGACTTCTCCCCGTGAACACTGAAGCTTTCTTT
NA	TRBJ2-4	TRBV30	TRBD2	CAWADGGVAKNIQYF	TGTGCCTGGGCTGACGGGGGGGTAGCCAAAAACATTCAGTACTTC
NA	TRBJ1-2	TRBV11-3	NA	CARPGIPEEYGYTF	TGTGCCAGACCAGGGATCCCGGAAGAATATGGCTACACCTTC
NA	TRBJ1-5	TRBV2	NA	CASRGTGISNQPQHF	TGTGCCAGCAGGGGTACAGGGATTAGCAATCAGCCCCAGCATTTT
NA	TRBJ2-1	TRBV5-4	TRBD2	CASSLDLAGGNNEQFF	TGTGCCAGCAGCTTGGACTTGGCGGGGGGAAACAATGAGCAGTTCTTC
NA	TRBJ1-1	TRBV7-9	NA	CATSFPLRPNTEAFF	TGTGCCACCTCCTTCCCTCTACGCCCGAACACTGAAGCTTTCTTT
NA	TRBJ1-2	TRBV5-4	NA	CASRSWDAGVGYTF	TGTGCCAGCAGATCTTGGGACGCGGGTGTCGGCTACACCTTC
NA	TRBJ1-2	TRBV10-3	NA	CAIRRGGNYGYTF	TGTGCCATCAGGAGGGGCGGCAACTATGGCTACACCTTC
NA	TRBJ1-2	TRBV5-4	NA	CASSLDSNYGYTF	TGTGCCAGCAGCCTTGACAGCAACTATGGCTACACCTTC
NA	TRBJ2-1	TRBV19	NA	CASSIKGGPSYNEQFF	TGTGCCAGTAGTATAAAAGGAGGGCCCTCCTACAATGAGCAGTTCTTC
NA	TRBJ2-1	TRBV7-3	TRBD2	CASSSGTSGALFF	TGTGCCAGCAGCTCCGGGACTAGCGGGGCTCTTTTCTTC
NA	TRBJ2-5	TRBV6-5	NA	CASSRGAETQYF	TGTGCCAGCAGTAGAGGGGCTGAGACCCAGTACTTC
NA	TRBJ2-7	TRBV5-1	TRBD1	CASSLARTGEDGSYEQYF	TGCGCCAGCAGCTTGGCCAGGACAGGGGAGGATGGGTCCTACGAGCAGTACTTC
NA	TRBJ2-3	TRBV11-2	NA	CASSLVQGSDTQYF	TGTGCCAGCAGCTTAGTACAGGGATCAGATACGCAGTATTTT
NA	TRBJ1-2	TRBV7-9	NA	CASSLGTGSYGYTF	TGTGCCAGCAGCTTAGGGACGGGTTCCTATGGCTACACCTTC
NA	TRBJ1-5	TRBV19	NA	CASTIGGSSQPQHF	TGTGCCAGTACCATAGGGGGTAGCAGCCAGCCCCAGCATTTT
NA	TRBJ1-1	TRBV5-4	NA	CASSRTTGPRKNTEAFF	TGTGCCAGCAGCCGTACTACAGGGCCACGGAAGAACACTGAAGCTTTCTTT
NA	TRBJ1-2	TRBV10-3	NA	CATFTGESNYGYTF	TGTGCCACCTTTACTGGGGAGTCTAACTATGGCTACACCTTC
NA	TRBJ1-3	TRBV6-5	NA	CASSLTRRGGNTIYF	TGTGCCAGCAGCCTAACCCGTAGGGGTGGAAACACCATATATTTT
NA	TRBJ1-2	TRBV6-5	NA	CASSYGDGFYGYTF	TGTGCCAGCAGTTACGGCGACGGATTCTATGGCTACACCTTC
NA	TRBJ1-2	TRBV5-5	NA	CASSQDSSNYGYTF	TGTGCCAGCAGTCAAGACTCATCTAACTATGGCTACACCTTC
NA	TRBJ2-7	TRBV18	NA	CASSPASLYEQYF	TGTGCCAGCTCACCAGCGTCTCTCTACGAGCAGTACTTC
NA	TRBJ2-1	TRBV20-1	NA	CSARRGNEQFF	TGCAGTGCTAGACGGGGTAATGAGCAGTTCTTC
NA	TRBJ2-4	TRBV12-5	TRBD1	CASGLNREQGETKNIQYF	TGTGCTAGTGGTTTGAACCGGGAACAGGGGGAGACCAAAAACATTCAGTACTTC
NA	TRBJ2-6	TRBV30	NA	CAWTKLGSGANVLTF	TGTGCCTGGACCAAGTTGGGCTCTGGGGCCAACGTCCTGACTTTC